This is a list of T cell receptor beta chains from one sample in a study of memory CD4+ T cells and cytomegalovirus serostatus. Produced via immunoSEQ multiplex PCR; TCRdb's table is partial and in-frame only. This sample has under 50,000 clones; less than 80% occur once, and the top ten carry under 6%. Sequences were obtained from memory CD4+ T cells from blood. The receptors come from an adult in good health and CMV-seropositive. Both conserved end residues are part of each CDR3. A D gene is named only where the DNA matches it firmly. A clone size is listed for some rows: how often the clone was seen (once, few, many), or a class if it is expanded.

V gene	D gene	J gene	clone size	CDR3 protein	CDR3 DNA
TRBV6-5	TRBD1	TRBJ1-2	.	CASSYGWDRGDGYTF	TGTGCCAGCAGTTACGGATGGGACAGGGGTGATGGCTACACCTTC
TRBV7-2	TRBD1	TRBJ1-1	.	CASSLGGTANTEAFF	TGTGCCAGCAGCTTAGGCGGGACAGCTAACACTGAAGCTTTCTTT
TRBV6-6	.	TRBJ1-1	.	CASSYSERGVEAFF	TGTGCCAGCAGTTACTCCGAAAGAGGGGTCGAAGCTTTCTTT
TRBV7-9	TRBD1	TRBJ1-2	.	CASSPNTGGAKGYTF	TGTGCCAGCAGCCCAAACACAGGGGGCGCGAAGGGCTACACCTTC
TRBV19	.	TRBJ1-5	.	CASSIRGNQPQHF	TGTGCCAGTAGTATCAGAGGGAATCAGCCCCAGCATTTT
TRBV5-1	.	TRBJ2-1	once	CASSTVGLGSYNEQFF	TGCGCCAGCAGTACGGTCGGGCTAGGTTCCTACAATGAGCAGTTCTTC
TRBV28	.	TRBJ1-2	.	CATEGSPSYGYTF	TGTGCCACCGAGGGCAGCCCCTCCTATGGCTACACCTTC
TRBV7-2	.	TRBJ2-7	few	CASSLAGGHSYEQYF	TGTGCCAGCAGCTTAGCGGGGGGGCACTCCTACGAGCAGTACTTC
TRBV19	TRBD1	TRBJ1-1	.	CASTPRVRGPVTEAFF	TGTGCCAGTACCCCTAGGGTGAGGGGGCCTGTGACTGAAGCTTTCTTT
TRBV4-2	.	TRBJ1-5	few	CASSQDNGGDGNQPQHF	TGTGCCAGCAGCCAAGACAACGGGGGCGATGGCAATCAGCCCCAGCATTTT
TRBV7-2	.	TRBJ2-1	.	CASTLLASSNNEQFF	TGTGCCAGCACCCTGCTAGCAAGCTCGAACAATGAGCAGTTCTTC
TRBV5-8	.	TRBJ2-1	once	CASSPGREQFF	TGTGCCAGCAGCCCAGGACGAGAGCAGTTCTTC
TRBV19	TRBD1	TRBJ2-3	.	CASSSRTGDTDTQYF	TGTGCCAGTAGTAGCCGGACAGGGGACACAGATACGCAGTATTTT
TRBV11-2	TRBD2	TRBJ2-5	.	CASSLSLKAGGVQETQYF	TGTGCCAGCAGCCTATCCCTCAAAGCGGGGGGCGTCCAAGAGACCCAGTACTTC
TRBV7-9	TRBD1	TRBJ2-3	.	CASSTGQGTDTQYF	TGTGCCAGCAGCACTGGACAGGGCACAGATACGCAGTATTTT
TRBV5-1	TRBD1	TRBJ1-3	.	CASSREIGQGMGNTIYF	TGCGCCAGCAGCCGGGAGATTGGACAGGGGATGGGGAACACCATATATTTT
TRBV19	.	TRBJ1-1	.	CASSNDRGHPNTEAFF	TGTGCCAGTAGTAACGATCGAGGACACCCGAACACTGAAGCTTTCTTT
TRBV29-1	TRBD1	TRBJ1-2	once	CSVPQGALSYGYTF	TGCAGCGTACCGCAGGGGGCGCTTAGCTATGGCTACACCTTC
TRBV14	.	TRBJ1-2	.	CASSAQANYGYTF	TGTGCCAGCAGCGCTCAAGCTAACTATGGCTACACCTTC
TRBV7-3	.	TRBJ1-1	.	CASSHDRNTEAFF	TGTGCCAGCAGCCATGACAGGAACACTGAAGCTTTCTTT
TRBV7-2	.	TRBJ2-2	.	CASSFRRELFF	TGTGCCAGCAGCTTCCGCCGGGAGCTGTTTTTT